This T cell receptor beta chain was observed in a study of identifying expanded T cells in peripheral blood. V shed 5 bases and J 4 bases; nucleotides not matched to a gene: 1. The CDR3 is 12 residues long. CDR1 ENHRY and CDR2 SYGVKD come from the germline V gene. The repertoire was sequenced with immunoSEQ multiplex PCR; TCRdb's copy has only in-frame clones and lacks some. Counted here are some 91,000 clones, around 88% occurring once; the ten biggest clones make up roughly 4%. Input material: blood. V is TRBV10-3 and J is TRBJ2-7; 8 bases map to TRBD2. The origin of this receptor is a person aged 18-69 years in good health. This chain's CDR3 is CAISLAGYEQYF. The CDR3 DNA reads TGTGCCATCAGTTTAGCGGGGTACGAGCAGTACTTC.